These 6 T cell receptor beta chains were all obtained from the same sample, sequenced in a study of CD8+CD57+ T cells in acquired aplastic anemia. Profiling of TCR beta VDJ combinations and CDR3 sequences used genomic DNA as template. One entry per CDR3 protein results from TCRdb running MiXCR on the reads. The data show 170,000 or so distinct CDR3 sequences, with around half seen just once and 25% to 40% held by the top ten. Patients who underwent sequencing had shown CD8+CD57+ cell expansion by flow cytometry. Sequenced material: sorted CD4+, CD8+, or CD8+CD57+ T cells (not recorded which) from PBMCs. The origin of the receptors is a human donor with aplastic anemia.

This clonotype was seen only a few times. The genes are TRBV10-2 and TRBJ2-7; D could derive from TRBD1 or TRBD2 (5 bases each). Trimming pared 6 bases from V and 0 bases from J, leaving 12 bases between. The CDR3 contains 14 residues. Germline-derived CDR1 and CDR2 are WSHSY and SAAADI. In nucleotides, the CDR3 is TGCGCCAGCAGGGGAGTGGACAACTCCTACGAGCAGTACTTC. This sequence encodes CASRGVDNSYEQYF.

This clonotype was detected ten times or more. The chain joins TRBV7-2 to TRBJ2-1; weak D call: TRBD2 (6 bases). V was clipped by 5 bases and J by 6 bases, with 17 bases between them. This CDR3 has 15 amino acids. Germline V gives CDR1 SGHTA, CDR2 FQGNSA. CDR3 residues: CASSGGEVGSNEQFF. The CDR3 DNA reads TGTGCCAGCAGCGGTGGGGAGGTTGGATCCAATGAGCAGTTCTTC.

This clonotype was detected only a few times. The J gene is TRBJ2-2, the V gene TRBV11-2; D is possibly TRBD1 (5 bases). The germline CDR1 and CDR2 sequences are SGHAT and FQNNGV. The CDR3 is 16 residues long. V lost 0 bases and J 5 bases, leaving 13 bases between the germline ends. The CDR3 sequence: CASSLDARTWTGELFF. In DNA, the CDR3 is TGTGCCAGCAGCTTAGATGCTCGGACATGGACCGGGGAGCTGTTTTTT.

This clonotype was seen a handful of times. The rearrangement joins TRBV6-2 or TRBV6-3 to TRBJ2-7; D unclear. Trimming cost V 2 bases and J 4 bases, with 9 bases left between them. The CDR3 consists of 13 residues. The germline CDR1 and CDR2 sequences are MNHEY and SVGEGT. The CDR3 DNA follows: TGTGCCAGCAGTTACAGTAACCTTTACGAGCAGTACTTC. Protein product: CASSYSNLYEQYF.

This clonotype was picked up one time. The CDR3, as DNA: TGCAGCGTGAAGCAGGGGGCCGGGGAGCTGTTTTTT. This codes for CSVKQGAGELFF. The V and J genes are TRBV29-1 and TRBJ2-2, with 7 nucleotides matching TRBD1. Germline CDR1 SQVTM, CDR2 ANQGSEA. The CDR3 is 12 amino acids. V lost 6 bases, J lost 6 bases, and 4 bases stayed unmatched.

In this sample, this clonotype turned up many times. This chain joins TRBV19 and TRBJ2-3; D unresolved. V was cut by 4 bases and J by 2 bases, with 10 bases left in between. CDR3 size: 14 residues. The germline CDR1 and CDR2 sequences are LNHDA and SQIVND (reference sequence). The CDR3 DNA follows: TGTGCCAGTAGTAACTTAACGGCCACAGATACGCAGTATTTT. Amino acid sequence: CASSNLTATDTQYF.